This T cell receptor beta chain was sequenced in a study of blood T cells in healthy people across ages (dated by TCRdb to between 2015 and 2017). Regarding the research as a whole: In model experiments, template switching captured about one uniquely barcoded TCR beta cDNA molecule for every two T cells. For two donors (one aged 18 to 30 and one aged 80 or older), the study analyzed two additional independent replicas of 1 million unique cDNA reads from the same blood draw. To avoid experimental bias, donors of different ages were distributed randomly across sequencing lanes. Age-related changes in TCR beta repertoire diversity were measured in the study by deep sequencing normalized with unique cDNA molecular identifiers. Four age groups were formed from the donors: young (average roughly 16 years), middle-aged (approximately 40), aged (around 62) and long-lived (82). Results the study describes overall, beyond this receptor: Total diversity estimates from one million sequenced T cells were considered lower bounds and underestimates. The CMV infection status of donors was not known, potentially confounding age-related changes in expanded clonotypes. Observed TCR beta diversity correlated strongly with the percentage of naive T cells measured by flow cytometry. Compared with the aged group, more naive CD4+ T cells, fewer expanded clones and increased TCR diversity were shown by the long-lived group, suggesting age selection. Observed TCR beta diversity per million T cells fell roughly linearly with age, and a significant reduction was already apparent by age roughly 40. Bulk unsorted PBMC profiling prevented conclusive comparison of naive and antigen-experienced compartments.

CDR1 and CDR2, looked up from the germline V gene, are SGHVS and FQNEAQ. The CDR3, from cysteine to phenylalanine, totals 16 residues. Only the CDR3 DNA stays, 48 bases, in frame from base 1. This clonotype came up a few times. Its antigen target is currently unknown. A much bigger clone sits one base away, suggesting this may be a read error. Libraries were prepared through 5' RACE. Sequencer: Illumina HiSeq 2500. The second PCR ran for about 6 to 12 cycles and used a J-beta primer mix along with a sample-barcoded 5' primer. A template-switch 5' adaptor carrying 12 random nucleotides introduced a unique molecular identifier onto each TCR beta cDNA molecule. At least 3 million CDR3-containing paired-end reads were obtained from each sample. All of the RNA was converted into first-strand cDNA using the Mint cDNA synthesis kit, with a TRBC-specific oligonucleotide serving as the primer. Following uracil-DNA glycosylase treatment, all cDNA underwent a first 18-cycle PCR with the universal primers M1SS and BC2_uni_R. On the authors' methods: Normalization of each sample was performed by random selection of 1 million high-quality reads, each carrying a distinct molecular identifier. Reads sharing molecular identifiers were discarded rather than binned into consensus sequences. MiTCR, with a Q25 quality threshold and the strictest error-elimination algorithm, was used for CDR3 identification, clonotype clustering and error correction. A nonparametric unseen species model with Euler transformation was used to estimate a lower bound on total TCR beta diversity. TCRdb reprocessing: public reads trimmed at Q25 with fastp, clones called with MiXCR, in-frame beta chains kept. Rows are unified per CDR3 protein, each entry keeping the most common DNA and genes. Here the V and J calls rest on TCRdb's processing, not on the authors' analysis. In this sample the table shows around 870,000 distinct CDR3 sequences, 25% to 35% of which occur a single time. 17% of the sample is held by the ten biggest clonotypes.

Donors were approximately 42 systemically healthy Caucasian individuals from Russia aged roughly 6 to 90 years. Around 10 milliliters of peripheral blood were collected from each donor into EDTA-treated Vacutainer tubes. Ficoll-Paque density-gradient centrifugation was used to isolate PBMCs, with at least 6 million obtained per sample. Total RNA, at least 5 micrograms per sample, was extracted from PBMCs with Trizol reagent. For every donor, flow cytometry on a PBMC aliquot measured the percentage of naive CD45RAhigh/CD27high T cells. Here the chain combines TRBV7-8 and TRBJ2-5; TRBD2 is a possible D gene, resting on 5 matching bases. Near its end, the DNA agrees better with TRBJ2-7, so the J call may be wrong. The receptor's source is a woman older than 75 in good health. Sequenced sample: blood. The sequence in DNA is TGTGCCAGCAGCCCTAACCGTTGGTCCCCCGGGGACGAGCAGTACTTC. Its amino acids are CASSPNRWSPGDEQYF.